This T cell receptor beta chain originates from a study of blood T cell repertoires in COVID-19. V trimming: 0 bases; J trimming: 5 bases; junction bases outside the gene matches: 2. CDR1 and CDR2 (germline): MGHRA, YSYEKL. This CDR3 is 15 amino acids long. Sequenced by immunoSEQ multiplex PCR; TCRdb stores in-frame clones only, minus some. Here the sample spans under 250,000 clones, approximately 84% being singletons. Sequencing was done on a sample of peripheral blood. This TCR came from a man aged 50 to 59 with COVID-19, enrolled during active disease. J is TRBJ1-5 and V is TRBV4-1; TRBD1 matches at 9 bases. The CDR3 DNA is TGCGCCAGCAGCCAAGATGGACAGGGGTATCAGCCCCAGCATTTT. Translation gives CASSQDGQGYQPQHF.